One sample yielded the 29 T cell receptor beta chains listed below, sequenced in a study of early stage breast cancer tumors. Some clones are missing from TCRdb's copy, which holds only in-frame ones; the method was immunoSEQ multiplex PCR. Here the sample spans fewer than 80,000 clones, over 80% being singletons. The sequenced material came from blood. The receptors were gathered from a person aged 35-49 years with breast cancer.

This chain uses TRBV7-8 with TRBJ1-3; no reliable D call. The V end lost 6 bases, the J end lost 1 base, and 13 bases lay between the germline ends. This CDR3 spans 15 amino acids. Per germline, CDR1 SGHVS and CDR2 FQNEAQ. The CDR3 reads CASSLMVLSGNTIYF. CDR3 sequence (DNA): TGTGCCAGCAGTTTAATGGTGTTGTCTGGAAACACCATATATTTT.

This clone was detected once. The chain links TRBV12-5 to TRBJ2-7; no firm D call. The CDR3 sequence is 12 residues long. Germline CDR1 and CDR2: LGHNT and FRNRAP. With 6 bases removed from V and 0 bases from J, the gap between germline ends came to 6 bases. This CDR3 reads CASGRSSYEQYF. The CDR3 DNA reads as TGTGCTAGTGGACGAAGCTCCTACGAGCAGTACTTC. Together with reference TRBV12-5 and TRBJ2-7, the CDR3 gives the full variable domain: DARVTQTPRHKVTEMGQEVTMRCQPILGHNTVFWYRQTMMQGLELLAYFRNRAPLDDSGMPKDRFSAEMPDATLATLKIQPSEPRDSAVYFCASGRSSYEQYFGPGTRLTVT.

The J gene is TRBJ2-7, the V gene TRBV10-3, with TRBD1 matching 7 bases. Germline CDR1 and CDR2: ENHRY and SYGVKD. Trimming took 6 bases from V and 2 from J; bases not matched to a gene: 4. The CDR3 length is 13 residues. The CDR3 region is CAIRGTAAYEQYF. The CDR3 DNA reads as TGTGCCATCAGGGGGACAGCGGCCTACGAGCAGTACTTC.

CDR3: CAWSGQNTGELFF. CDR3 coding DNA: TGTGCCTGGAGTGGTCAGAACACCGGGGAGCTGTTTTTT. The genes are TRBV30 and TRBJ2-2; D uncertain. The CDR3 length is 13 residues. Germline CDR1 reads GTSNPN; CDR2 reads SVGIG (reference sequence). V was shortened by 1 base and J by 1 base, with 4 bases between the two germline ends.

The chain has TRBV28 and TRBJ1-5; tentative D call: TRBD1 (6 bases). The germline V and J ends were trimmed by 3 bases and 3 bases, with 24 bases remaining between them. Germline V gene data show CDR1 as MDHEN and CDR2 as SYDVKM. The CDR3 is 19 amino acids. CDR3 DNA: TGTGCCAGCAGTTTCTCATACTTATCAGGGGCCATTAACAATCAGCCCCAGCATTTT. Residues: CASSFSYLSGAINNQPQHF.

This sequence joins TRBV9 and TRBJ2-5; 7 bases agree with TRBD2. In germline, CDR1 is SGDLS, CDR2 YYNGEE. V gave up 4 bases and J gave up 0 bases; unmatched junction bases: 6. The CDR3 is 15 residues long. The CDR3 DNA reads as TGTGCCAGCAGCATGGGGGAGGGGTACCAAGAGACCCAGTACTTC. The encoded protein is CASSMGEGYQETQYF.

The chain combines TRBV7-9 with TRBJ2-5; 9 bases map to TRBD2. The V segment lost 7 bases and the J segment 4 bases; nucleotides outside the gene matches: 7. Germline V CDR1 and CDR2: SEHNR, FQNEAQ (reference sequence). The CDR3 has 14 amino acids. The CDR3 reads CASNPTSGVETQYF. DNA of the CDR3: TGTGCCAGCAACCCGACTAGCGGAGTAGAGACCCAGTACTTC. The full variable domain, completed using reference TRBV7-9 and TRBJ2-5, is DTGVSQNPRHKITKRGQNVTFRCDPISEHNRLYWYRQTLGQGPEFLTYFQNEAQLEKSRLLSDRFSAERPKGSFSTLEIQRTEQGDSAMYLCASNPTSGVETQYFGPGTRLLVL.

The rearrangement links TRBV27 to TRBJ1-4, with TRBD1 as a possible D gene (5 bases). Trimming stripped 4 bases from V and 7 bases from J, with 10 bases between. The CDR3 loop spans 13 amino acids. Germline lookup yields CDR1 MNHEY and CDR2 SMNVEV (reference sequence). The DNA for the CDR3 is TGTGCCAGCAGTTCACGGGACGCTGAAAAACTGTTTTTT. Translating gives CASSSRDAEKLFF.

The rearrangement joins TRBV7-8 to TRBJ2-7; the match to TRBD2 covers 12 bases. The CDR3 length is 15 residues. Germline CDR1 is SGHVS and CDR2 is FQNEAQ. With V trimmed by 0 bases and J by 9 bases, 6 bases remained unmatched. CDR3 DNA: TGTGCCAGCAGCTTAGCTCTAGCGGGAGGGCCGAGGCAGTACTTC. Residues: CASSLALAGGPRQYF.

The chain carries TRBV6-5 and TRBJ2-1; 7 bases align to TRBD1. Germline V gives CDR1 MNHEY, CDR2 SVGAGI. The CDR3 length is 15 residues. J gave up 2 bases and V 6 bases, and 7 bases lay outside the gene matches. The CDR3 nucleotides are TGTGCCAGCAGCCCAGACAGGGCCGCCTACAATGAGCAGTTCTTC. Translating gives CASSPDRAAYNEQFF.

The DNA for the CDR3 is TGTGCCAGCTCACTGGACCGGGGGGTAACTGAAGCTTTCTTT. Amino acids: CASSLDRGVTEAFF. The gene calls are TRBV18 and TRBJ1-1; possible D gene TRBD1, 5 bases. Germline V gives CDR1 KGHSH, CDR2 LQKENI. Trimming removed 4 bases from V and 5 bases from J, with 14 bases in between. The CDR3 consists of 14 residues.

V usage is TRBV10-3 and J usage is TRBJ2-2; 7 nucleotides line up with TRBD1. The CDR3 runs 12 residues. V gave up 5 bases and J gave up 7 bases; unmatched junction bases: 1. Germline V gene sequence: CDR1 ENHRY, CDR2 SYGVKD. CDR3 region: CAISTGVGELFF. For the CDR3, the DNA is TGTGCCATCAGTACAGGGGTCGGGGAGCTGTTTTTT.

V usage is TRBV6-1 and J usage is TRBJ2-3; 8 bases fit TRBD2. V shed 7 bases and J 2 bases; nucleotides not matched to a gene: 5. The length of the CDR3 is 14 residues. Germline values: CDR1 MNHNS, CDR2 SASEGT. DNA of the CDR3: TGTGCCAGCATCACAGCGGGAGACACAGATACGCAGTATTTT. Translated, it gives CASITAGDTDTQYF.

This CDR3 reads CASSPTGLVNNEQFF. The CDR3 nucleotides are TGTGCCAGCAGCCCCACGGGACTAGTTAACAATGAGCAGTTCTTC. The rearrangement joins TRBV7-2 to TRBJ2-1, with 8 positions matching TRBD2. This CDR3 has 15 amino acids. The V and J ends lost 5 bases and 5 bases, in that order; junction bases with no gene match: 8. Germline V lookup: CDR1 SGHTA, CDR2 FQGNSA.

This chain links TRBV7-2 with TRBJ2-7; 7 bases map to TRBD2. The CDR3 is 14 residues long. The trim removed 5 bases at V and 6 bases at J, leaving 10 bases unmatched. Germline V lookup: CDR1 SGHTA, CDR2 FQGNSA. The CDR3: CASSQRRENAEQYF. The CDR3 nucleotides read TGTGCCAGCAGCCAGAGGCGGGAGAACGCCGAGCAGTACTTC.

The chain employs TRBV28 and TRBJ1-3; D is unclear. CDR1 MDHEN and CDR2 SYDVKM come from the germline V gene. With 5 bases removed from V and 2 bases from J, the gap between germline ends came to 10 bases. The length of the CDR3 is 14 residues. As DNA, the CDR3 is TGTGCCAGCAGTCAGCCCGGACCTGGAAACACCATATATTTT. As protein: CASSQPGPGNTIYF.

The rearrangement uses TRBV19 and TRBJ1-1; 9 bases match TRBD1. The germline V gene encodes CDR1 LNHDA and CDR2 SQIVND (reference sequence). V lost 4 bases, J lost 1 base, and 4 bases stayed unmatched. The CDR3 has 15 amino acids. CDR3 sequence (DNA): TGTGCCAGTAGTAGACAGGGGGGGACGAACACTGAAGCTTTCTTT. The encoded protein is CASSRQGGTNTEAFF.

This clone was counted only a few times. The genes are TRBV19 and TRBJ1-5; a weak D match, TRBD1 (5 bases). CDR3 length equals 14 residues. Germline V gives CDR1 LNHDA, CDR2 SQIVND (reference sequence). V was shortened by 6 bases and J by 3 bases, with 12 bases between the two germline ends. The CDR3 sequence is CASRTTELNQPQHF. The CDR3, as DNA: TGTGCCAGTAGGACGACAGAGCTCAATCAGCCCCAGCATTTT.

This clone was counted a single time. This chain links TRBV9 with TRBJ2-5; D is uncertain. V was clipped by 0 bases and J by 5 bases, with 11 bases between them. The CDR3 spans 14 residues. Germline values: CDR1 SGDLS, CDR2 YYNGEE. The CDR3 coding sequence is TGTGCCAGCAGCGTAGAGAGTGGTGTTGAGACCCAGTACTTC. This translates into CASSVESGVETQYF.

This clone was picked up a small number of times. The chain couples TRBV7-2 to TRBJ2-7; 9 positions match TRBD2. V gave up 2 bases and J gave up 2 bases; unmatched junction bases: 4. The germline V gene encodes CDR1 SGHTA and CDR2 FQGNSA. CDR3 length: 15 residues. CDR3 sequence reads: CASSLRAGGPYEQYF. CDR3 nucleotide sequence: TGTGCCAGCAGCTTACGAGCGGGAGGACCCTACGAGCAGTACTTC.

The J gene is TRBJ2-1, the V gene TRBV28; weak D call: TRBD2 (5 bases). Germline V gives CDR1 MDHEN, CDR2 SYDVKM. The CDR3 loop spans 16 amino acids. Trimming shortened V by 5 bases and J by 5 bases, and 19 bases separated the two germline ends. The CDR3 nucleotides are TGTGCCAGCAGTCCCGGCCTAGCCCTATCCAACAATGAGCAGTTCTTC. It specifies CASSPGLALSNNEQFF.

The table lists this clone with a few counts. The chain recombines TRBV6-5 with TRBJ1-2; D is perhaps TRBD1 (5 bases). Germline CDR1 and CDR2: MNHEY and SVGAGI. V lost 5 bases, J lost 2 bases, and 12 bases lay in between. The CDR3 totals 14 residues. CDR3 DNA sequence: TGTGCCAGCAGTACCGTCGGGGGAAACTATGGCTACACCTTC. Amino acids: CASSTVGGNYGYTF.

In DNA, the CDR3 is TGTGCCAGCCGTGGCCGTAGGTTTTACGAGCAGTACTTC. It yields the protein CASRGRRFYEQYF. V usage is TRBV6-5 and J usage is TRBJ2-7; D is unclear. Germline V CDR1 and CDR2: MNHEY, SVGAGI. The CDR3 is made up of 13 amino acids. Trimming took 8 bases from V and 4 from J, leaving 15 bases between them.

This rearrangement joins TRBV19 to TRBJ2-1; the match to TRBD1 covers 8 bases. Unmatched junction bases numbered 5, after V lost 5 bases and J lost 2 bases. The CDR3 length is 15 residues. Germline loops: CDR1 LNHDA, CDR2 SQIVND (reference sequence). In nucleotides, the CDR3 is TGTGCCAGTAGTTCGACAGGGGCGGCCTACAATGAGCAGTTCTTC. It yields the protein CASSSTGAAYNEQFF.

CDR3 nucleotides: TGTGCCAGCAGTGAAGCGCTATTTAACTCTGGAAACACCATATATTTT. Its translation is CASSEALFNSGNTIYF. The chain joins TRBV6-1 to TRBJ1-3; no clear D gene. Germline V gene lookup returns CDR1 MNHNS and CDR2 SASEGT. The ends were cut back, 0 bases at V and 0 bases at J, with 9 bases in the middle. The CDR3 is 16 amino acids.

This clone has more than one count but fewer than ten. V gene TRBV9 combines with J gene TRBJ2-1, with a possible D match to TRBD2 (6 bases). CDR1 SGDLS and CDR2 YYNGEE come from the germline V gene. The CDR3 contains 16 residues. The ends were cut back, 0 bases at V and 7 bases at J, with 17 bases in the middle. Written as DNA, the CDR3 is TGTGCCAGCAGCGTAGTGGATGAGGGAGGTTGGAATGAGCAGTTCTTC. Translated: CASSVVDEGGWNEQFF.

The rearrangement joins TRBV7-2 to TRBJ1-2, with 7 bases lining up with TRBD1. The V gene end was trimmed by 2 bases and the J gene end by 2 bases; junction bases not matched to a gene: 2. CDR1 and CDR2 (germline): SGHTA, FQGNSA. This CDR3 region has 14 residues. The CDR3: CASSLQGVNYGYTF. CDR3 nucleotides: TGTGCCAGCAGCTTACAGGGGGTAAACTATGGCTACACCTTC.

The chain links TRBV29-1 to TRBJ1-3, with 8 positions matching TRBD1. V lost 7 bases, J lost 2 bases, and 4 bases stayed unmatched. The CDR3 contains 13 residues. Germline CDR1 is SQVTM and CDR2 is ANQGSEA. CDR3 sequence: CSAATGAGNTIYF. CDR3 DNA: TGCAGCGCCGCGACAGGGGCTGGAAACACCATATATTTT.

The J gene is TRBJ1-3, the V gene TRBV18; D is possibly TRBD1 (6 bases). This CDR3 comprises 19 residues. The germline gives CDR1 KGHSH, CDR2 LQKENI. Between the trimmed V and J ends, which lost 1 base and 0 bases, there was a span of 19 bases. The CDR3 is CASSPLSTGPRGSGNTIYF. CDR3 bases: TGTGCCAGCTCACCACTATCAACAGGGCCCCGTGGCTCTGGAAACACCATATATTTT.